This record looks at one T cell receptor beta chain sequence and its context. Its antigen is as yet unknown. Naive CD8 cells comprised CD45RO-negative, CCR7-positively selected cells, excluding terminally differentiated effector memory CD45RA+ cells. Healthy and HIV-negative, the adult donors had no recent acute infections or vaccinations. These data come from a study of shared clonotypes between healthy human individuals. As for the study in general: The donor pool was made up of a couple of women and three men aged 18 to 49. CD4 naive and CD4 memory each took three plates per donor, while CD8 naive took two and CD8 memory one. Study results and limitations: Relative to memory subsets, naive subsets generally showed larger estimated richness.

Some clones are missing from TCRdb's copy, which holds only in-frame ones; the method was immunoSEQ multiplex PCR. The table records millions of clones, approximately 94% of them present only once. The CDR3 is 15 residues long. The V segment lost 2 bases and the J segment 4 bases; nucleotides outside the gene matches: 5. Germline V gives CDR1 SGHDT, CDR2 YYEEEE. The specimen was naive CD8+ T cells sorted from blood. This chain uses TRBV5-6 with TRBJ2-2; 7 bases agree with TRBD2. This TCR derives from a man between 18 and 35 years old in good health. The CDR3 coding sequence is TGTGCCAGCAGCTTCGGCGGGAGTCGCACCGGGGAGCTGTTTTTT. This encodes CASSFGGSRTGELFF.